Sequencing of this T cell receptor (beta chain) was carried out in a study of T-cell reconstitution after alpha-beta-depleted transplantation in children. Library preparation (for TCRbeta) was performed with unique molecular identifiers. Each CDR3 protein is one row after TCRdb ran MiXCR on the PCR reads. The profile shows nearly 350,000 distinct CDR3 sequences, around 16% of them singletons. The germline gives CDR1 SQVTM, CDR2 ANQGSEA. This CDR3 contains 16 residues. J lost 2 bases, V lost 4 bases, and 14 bases had no gene match. Overall study findings and caveats: After one year, T-cell counts and TCRbeta diversity mostly came from new T cells. About two months after transplant, alpha-beta T cells reportedly came from several hundred expanded graft clones. Surviving recipient T cells and thymic progenitors produced the high day-60 TCRbeta diversity seen in some patients.

Worth noting for this clonotype: The antigen is undetermined.

The TCR comes from a male patient aged 2 to 10 who had a stem cell transplant for acute lymphoblastic leukemia, so the T cells may come from the graft donor. The gene calls are TRBV29-1 and TRBJ2-7; 7 positions agree with TRBD2. This sample comprised PBMCs, mostly from graft donor cells, obtained 360 days after TCRalphabeta/CD19-depleted stem cell transplant. The CDR3 here is CSVVELAGPGAYEQYF. Here the CDR3 DNA reads TGCAGCGTTGTGGAGTTAGCGGGCCCAGGTGCCTACGAGCAGTACTTC.